The 9 T cell receptor beta chains listed next were all sequenced from one sample in a study of OX40 agonist ivuxolimab in advanced cancers. Produced via immunoSEQ multiplex PCR; TCRdb's table is partial and in-frame only. The repertoire holds about 19,000 clones, with roughly 68% as singletons. The starting material was CD4+ or CD8+ T cells sorted from blood, obtained in a trial of the OX40 agonist ivuxolimab. The origin of the receptors is an adult with an advanced solid tumor such as melanoma, head and neck, liver or kidney cancer.

The V and J genes are TRBV6-6 and TRBJ2-7; no clear D gene. Trimming left V 0 bases short and J 2 bases short, with 5 bases between. Germline V lookup: CDR1 MNHNY, CDR2 SVGAGI (reference sequence). This CDR3 is 13 amino acids long. CDR3 nucleotides: TGTGCCAGCAGTTACTCAAGTGCCTACGAGCAGTACTTC. Amino acid sequence: CASSYSSAYEQYF.

This rearrangement joins TRBV5-4 to TRBJ1-2; D gene ambiguous. The length of the CDR3 is 16 residues. Trimming took off 0 bases at V and 7 bases at J, with 19 bases between the two ends. Germline V lookup: CDR1 SGHNT, CDR2 YYREEE (reference sequence). The CDR3 is CASSLGKRELGSGYTF. DNA of the CDR3: TGTGCCAGCAGCTTGGGGAAAAGGGAATTAGGGTCTGGCTACACCTTC.

The chain couples TRBV9 to TRBJ1-1; 7 nucleotides align to TRBD1. Germline lookup yields CDR1 SGDLS and CDR2 YYNGEE. The V and J ends lost 3 bases and 11 bases, in that order; junction bases with no gene match: 10. CDR3 size: 13 residues. The CDR3 bases are TGTGCCAGCAGCGCTGGGGACAGCCCGGCTGCTTTCTTT. It yields the protein CASSAGDSPAAFF.

This clone was recorded only once. The CDR3 reads CASSDFPNSDTDTQYF. The CDR3 bases are TGTGCCAGCAGTGACTTCCCCAATAGCGACACAGATACGCAGTATTTT. The V call is TRBV6-4, the J call TRBJ2-3; a possible D gene is TRBD2 (5 bases). The CDR3 spans 16 residues. Trimming took 1 base from V and 2 from J, leaving 13 bases between them. Germline CDR1 MRHNA, CDR2 SNTAGT.

The chain employs TRBV28 and TRBJ1-1, with D perhaps matching TRBD1 (6 bases). This CDR3 has 13 residues. Germline CDR1 and CDR2: MDHEN and SYDVKM. Between the trimmed V and J ends, which lost 5 bases and 6 bases, there was a span of 13 bases. The CDR3 protein is CASSPSWTAEAFF. The CDR3 nucleotides read TGTGCCAGCAGTCCTTCGTGGACAGCTGAAGCTTTCTTT.

The chain recombines TRBV6-6 with TRBJ2-7; 11 bases match TRBD1. The CDR3 runs to 13 residues. The J segment lost 7 bases and the V segment lost 4 bases, leaving 3 bases of the junction unmatched. The germline gives CDR1 MNHNY, CDR2 SVGAGI (reference sequence). Here the CDR3 DNA reads TGTGCCAGCAGTTGGGACAGGGGGAAGGAGCAGTACTTC. Amino acids: CASSWDRGKEQYF.

The rearrangement joins TRBV7-9 to TRBJ2-1; 8 bases fit TRBD2. The V segment lost 3 bases and the J segment 9 bases; nucleotides outside the gene matches: 13. This CDR3 has 16 residues. Germline CDR1 and CDR2: SEHNR and FQNEAQ (reference sequence). The CDR3 region has the DNA TGTGCCAGCAGCTTCCCGGGACTAGGAGGGAGAGGTGAGCAGTTCTTC. The encoded protein is CASSFPGLGGRGEQFF.

The chain carries TRBV13 and TRBJ2-1; D gene ambiguous. Germline CDR1 reads PRHDT; CDR2 reads FYEKMQ (reference sequence). V shed 1 base and J shed 7 bases, with 2 bases lying between them. This CDR3 is built from 11 residues. The CDR3 nucleotides are TGTGCCAGCAGCTTAGAGAATGAGCAGTTCTTC. Encoded protein: CASSLENEQFF.

This chain links TRBV5-6 with TRBJ2-5; D possibly corresponds to TRBD2 (7 bases). V dropped 4 bases and J dropped 5 bases, with 27 bases sitting between them. Germline CDR1 SGHDT, CDR2 YYEEEE. This CDR3 spans 18 amino acids. The chain's CDR3 is CASSPARGAWVLRETQYF. As DNA, the CDR3 is TGTGCCAGCAGCCCCGCCCGGGGGGCATGGGTCCTCAGGGAGACCCAGTACTTC.